The rows below give T cell receptor beta chains drawn from one sample of a study of T-cell reconstitution after alpha-beta-depleted transplantation in children. Each CDR3 protein gets one entry after TCRdb re-called the PCR reads with MiXCR. The sample carries 200,000 to 300,000 distinct CDR3 sequences, 12% recorded once. Sequencing was performed on PBMCs from the stem cell graft donor, taken from the stem cell graft. The receptor set was obtained from a human donor who donated a stem cell graft to a child with acute lymphoblastic leukemia. The CDR3 runs from the conserved cysteine through the conserved F or W. Fields, in order: J gene, V gene, CDR3 length, D gene, CDR3 protein. D genes are given only for firm matches.

J: TRBJ2-5; V: TRBV20-1; length: 15; D: TRBD2; CDR3: CSAREPSTGRETQYF
J: TRBJ1-1; V: TRBV29-1; length: 14; D: NA; CDR3: CSVSSGGRDTEAFF
J: TRBJ1-1; V: TRBV20-1; length: 14; D: TRBD1; CDR3: CSARAGGRNTEAFF
J: TRBJ2-1; V: TRBV20-1; length: 14; D: TRBD2; CDR3: CSAQTGGGDNEQFF
J: TRBJ2-3; V: TRBV14; length: 17; D: NA; CDR3: CASSQDDTGRSTDTQYF
J: TRBJ2-2; V: TRBV20-1; length: 14; D: TRBD2; CDR3: CSATGLAGTGELFF
J: TRBJ2-7; V: TRBV12-3/TRBV12-4; length: 20; D: TRBD2; CDR3: CASSLTGQEILAGHSYEQYF
J: TRBJ2-7; V: TRBV12-3/TRBV12-4; length: 13; D: NA; CDR3: CASTSGRFYEQYF
J: TRBJ2-7; V: TRBV7-2; length: 14; D: TRBD2; CDR3: CASSHLAGGAEQYF
J: TRBJ1-1; V: TRBV20-1; length: 16; D: TRBD1; CDR3: CSARDRATGRRTEAFF
J: TRBJ1-1; V: TRBV12-2; length: 16; D: NA; CDR3: CASRFPMRGENTEAFF
J: TRBJ1-1; V: TRBV5-1; length: 14; D: NA; CDR3: CASSLQGSDTEAFF
J: TRBJ2-7; V: TRBV28; length: 14; D: TRBD1; CDR3: CASSLGQGLREQYF
J: TRBJ2-5; V: TRBV18; length: 15; D: NA; CDR3: CASSPQRQNQETQYF
J: TRBJ1-6; V: TRBV7-2; length: 14; D: NA; CDR3: CASSSDSNNSPLHF
J: TRBJ2-5; V: TRBV4-2; length: 15; D: NA; CDR3: CASSQYLGVGETQYF
J: TRBJ1-1; V: TRBV12-3/TRBV12-4; length: 15; D: NA; CDR3: CASSLSWTVNTEAFF
J: TRBJ1-2; V: TRBV29-1; length: 10; D: NA; CDR3: CSVGGSGYTF
J: TRBJ1-6; V: TRBV12-3/TRBV12-4; length: 16; D: TRBD1; CDR3: CASSRQGQMNNSPLHF
J: TRBJ1-5; V: TRBV28; length: 17; D: NA; CDR3: CASTNPQGIGHNQPQHF
J: TRBJ1-5; V: TRBV27; length: 15; D: NA; CDR3: CASSRTGGSNQPQHF
J: TRBJ2-2; V: TRBV4-2; length: 14; D: TRBD2; CDR3: CASSGGANTGELFF
J: TRBJ2-1; V: TRBV12-3/TRBV12-4; length: 19; D: TRBD2; CDR3: CASSQPLAGLGPLDNEQFF
J: TRBJ2-3; V: TRBV7-2; length: 16; D: TRBD2; CDR3: CASSVSGGGPTDTQYF
J: TRBJ1-1; V: TRBV12-3/TRBV12-4; length: 14; D: NA; CDR3: CASSYRDTNTEAFF
J: TRBJ2-7; V: TRBV29-1; length: 13; D: NA; CDR3: CSVEDAGDYEQYF
J: TRBJ2-2; V: TRBV27; length: 16; D: TRBD1; CDR3: CASSGWDSANTGELFF
J: TRBJ2-5; V: TRBV4-2; length: 13; D: NA; CDR3: CASSQRRWETQYF
J: TRBJ2-1; V: TRBV7-2; length: 16; D: TRBD2; CDR3: CASTGTSGLTYNEQFF
J: TRBJ1-2; V: TRBV20-1; length: 12; D: NA; CDR3: CSARSRGIGYTF
J: TRBJ2-7; V: TRBV11-1; length: 18; D: TRBD2; CDR3: CASSSGENLLAGDYEQYF
J: TRBJ1-2; V: TRBV5-1; length: 15; D: NA; CDR3: CASSYSRQANYGYTF
J: TRBJ2-5; V: TRBV11-2; length: 16; D: NA; CDR3: CASSLKAVRVGETQYF
J: TRBJ2-1; V: TRBV5-5; length: 15; D: TRBD1; CDR3: CASSPGQGIYNEQFF
J: TRBJ2-7; V: TRBV5-1; length: 15; D: TRBD2; CDR3: CASSSLSGRAKEQYF
J: TRBJ1-3; V: TRBV7-2; length: 15; D: TRBD1; CDR3: CASSSRGQSGNTIYF
J: TRBJ2-4; V: TRBV6-5; length: 11; D: NA; CDR3: CASSYGEGQYF
J: TRBJ2-7; V: TRBV6-1; length: 14; D: NA; CDR3: CASSRAGDFNEQYF
J: TRBJ1-2; V: TRBV29-1; length: 13; D: NA; CDR3: CSVGVKEDYGYTF
J: TRBJ2-1; V: TRBV7-9; length: 11; D: NA; CDR3: CASSLENEQFF
J: TRBJ2-2; V: TRBV5-8; length: 14; D: NA; CDR3: CASSLLGFTGELFF
J: TRBJ1-5; V: TRBV20-1; length: 15; D: NA; CDR3: CCARDHGGSNQPQHF
J: TRBJ1-5; V: TRBV4-1; length: 13; D: NA; CDR3: CASSQGRDQPQHF
J: TRBJ2-5; V: TRBV5-6; length: 13; D: NA; CDR3: CASSSVYQETQYF
J: TRBJ2-2; V: TRBV30; length: 11; D: NA; CDR3: CAWTATGELFF